The 2 T cell receptor beta chains below were found in one sample sequenced in a study of T cells in Graves' hyperthyroidism and ophthalmopathy. Amplification of TCR beta CDR3 regions used RNA as the template. The TCR CDR3 first-round RT-PCR relied on the HTBI primer set. From the multiplex PCR reads, TCRdb called clonotypes with MiXCR, one entry per CDR3 protein. Of about 380,000 distinct CDR3 sequences detected, roughly 15% appear once; the ten largest clones hold roughly a fifth. Material for sequencing was blood. The origin of the receptors is a woman between 25 and 40 years old with Graves' ophthalmopathy.

The genes are TRBV28 and TRBJ1-1, with a possible D match to TRBD1 (5 bases). CDR3 length equals 15 residues. Deletions cut 6 bases from V and 1 base from J, with 15 bases between. The germline V gene has CDR1 MDHEN and CDR2 SYDVKM. The CDR3 loop is CASSSLQGRNTEAFF. The CDR3 coding sequence is TGTGCCAGCAGCTCCCTCCAGGGAAGGAACACTGAAGCTTTCTTT.

This clonotype has a handful of counts. J is TRBJ1-5 and V is TRBV20-1; 7 bases match TRBD1. V lost 6 bases and J lost 6; bases outside the gene matches: 11. Germline CDR1 DFQATT, CDR2 SNEGSKA (reference sequence). The CDR3 is made up of 14 amino acids. CDR3 in amino acids: CSATQQGLSQPQHF. The CDR3 bases are TGCAGTGCCACCCAACAGGGGCTTAGTCAGCCCCAGCATTTT.